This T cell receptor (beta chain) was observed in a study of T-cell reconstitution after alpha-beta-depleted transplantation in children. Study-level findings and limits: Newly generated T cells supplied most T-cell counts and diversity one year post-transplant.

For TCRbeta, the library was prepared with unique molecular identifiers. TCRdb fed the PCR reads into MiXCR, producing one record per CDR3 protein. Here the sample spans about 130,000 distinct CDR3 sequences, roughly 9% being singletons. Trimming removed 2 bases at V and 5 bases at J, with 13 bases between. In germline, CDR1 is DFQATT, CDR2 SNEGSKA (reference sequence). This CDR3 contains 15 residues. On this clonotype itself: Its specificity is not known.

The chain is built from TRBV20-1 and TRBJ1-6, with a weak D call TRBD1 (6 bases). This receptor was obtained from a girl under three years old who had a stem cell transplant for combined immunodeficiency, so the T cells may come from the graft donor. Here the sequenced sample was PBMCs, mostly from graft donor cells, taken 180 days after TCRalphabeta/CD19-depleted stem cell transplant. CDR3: CSARRARGHNSPLHF. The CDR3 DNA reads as TGCAGTGCTAGAAGGGCCAGGGGCCATAATTCACCCCTCCACTTT.